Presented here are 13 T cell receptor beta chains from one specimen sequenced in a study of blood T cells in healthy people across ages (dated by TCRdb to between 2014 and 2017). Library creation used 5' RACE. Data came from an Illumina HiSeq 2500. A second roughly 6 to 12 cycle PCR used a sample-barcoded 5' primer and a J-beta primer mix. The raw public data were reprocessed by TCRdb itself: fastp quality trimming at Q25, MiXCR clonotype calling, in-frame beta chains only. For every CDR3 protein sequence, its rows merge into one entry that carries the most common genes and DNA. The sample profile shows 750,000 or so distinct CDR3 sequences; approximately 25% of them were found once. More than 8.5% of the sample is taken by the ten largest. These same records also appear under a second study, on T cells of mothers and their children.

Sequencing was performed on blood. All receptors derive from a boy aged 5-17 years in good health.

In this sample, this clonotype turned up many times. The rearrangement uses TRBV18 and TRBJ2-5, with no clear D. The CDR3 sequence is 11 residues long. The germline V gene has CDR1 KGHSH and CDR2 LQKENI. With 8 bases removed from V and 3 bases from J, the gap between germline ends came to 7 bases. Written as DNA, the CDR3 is TGTGCCAGCAGTCCGGAAGAGACCCAGTACTTC. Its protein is CASSPEETQYF.

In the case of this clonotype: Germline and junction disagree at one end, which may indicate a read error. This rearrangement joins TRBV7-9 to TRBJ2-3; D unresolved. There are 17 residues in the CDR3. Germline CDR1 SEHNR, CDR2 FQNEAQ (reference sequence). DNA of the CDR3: TGTGCCAACAGCCCACACTACGGACGGAGTGCCACAGATACGCAGTATTTT. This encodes CANSPHYGRSATDTQYF.

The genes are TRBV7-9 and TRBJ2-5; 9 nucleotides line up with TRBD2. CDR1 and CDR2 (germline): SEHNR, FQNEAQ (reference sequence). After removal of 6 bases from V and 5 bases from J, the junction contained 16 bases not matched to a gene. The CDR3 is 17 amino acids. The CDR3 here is CASSLPDGGGAEETQYF. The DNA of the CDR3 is TGTGCCAGCAGTTTGCCCGACGGCGGGGGGGCCGAGGAGACCCAGTACTTC.

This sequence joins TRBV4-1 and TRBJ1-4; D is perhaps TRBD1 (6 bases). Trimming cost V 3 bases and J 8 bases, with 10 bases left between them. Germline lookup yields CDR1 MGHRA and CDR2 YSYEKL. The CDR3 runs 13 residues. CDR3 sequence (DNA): TGCGCCAGCAGCCAGTACAGGGACGAAAAACTGTTTTTT. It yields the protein CASSQYRDEKLFF.

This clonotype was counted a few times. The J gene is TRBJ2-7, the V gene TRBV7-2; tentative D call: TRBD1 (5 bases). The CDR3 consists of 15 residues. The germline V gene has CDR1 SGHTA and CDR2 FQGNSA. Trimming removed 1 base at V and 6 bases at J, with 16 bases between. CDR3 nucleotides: TGTGCCAGCAGCTTAGTTTCGGACAACCCGACCGAGCAGTACTTC. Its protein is CASSLVSDNPTEQYF. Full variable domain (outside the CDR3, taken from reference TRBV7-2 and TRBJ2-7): GAGVSQSPSNKVTEKGKDVELRCDPISGHTALYWYRQSLGQGLEFLIYFQGNSAPDKSGLPSDRFSAERTGGSVSTLTIQRTQQEDSAVYLCASSLVSDNPTEQYFGPGTRLTVT.

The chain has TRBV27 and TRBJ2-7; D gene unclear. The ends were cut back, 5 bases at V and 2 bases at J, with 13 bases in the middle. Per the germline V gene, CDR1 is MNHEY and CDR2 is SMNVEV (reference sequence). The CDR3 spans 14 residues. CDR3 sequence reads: CASSRSQSPYEQYF. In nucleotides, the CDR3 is TGTGCCAGCAGTCGCTCCCAAAGCCCCTACGAGCAGTACTTC.

In DNA form, the CDR3 reads TGTGCCAGCACGGCGGGGAACAATGAGCAGTTCTTC. The encoded protein is CASTAGNNEQFF. The chain recombines TRBV7-2 with TRBJ2-5; perhaps TRBD2 as D (6 bases). With the DNA end fitting TRBJ2-1 better, the J assignment may be wrong. CDR1 SGHTA and CDR2 FQGNSA come from the germline V gene. CDR3 length: 12 amino acids.

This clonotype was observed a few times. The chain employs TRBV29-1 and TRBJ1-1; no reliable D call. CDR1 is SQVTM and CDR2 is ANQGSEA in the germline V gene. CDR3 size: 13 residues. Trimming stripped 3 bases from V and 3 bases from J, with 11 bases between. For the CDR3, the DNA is TGCAGCGTTGAGCTGGGTTTTGACACTGAAGCTTTCTTT. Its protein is CSVELGFDTEAFF.

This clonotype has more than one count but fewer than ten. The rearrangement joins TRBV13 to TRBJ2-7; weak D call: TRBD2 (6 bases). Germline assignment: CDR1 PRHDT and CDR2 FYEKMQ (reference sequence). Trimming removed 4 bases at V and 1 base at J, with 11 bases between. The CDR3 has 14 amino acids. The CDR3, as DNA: TGTGCCAGCAGCTCGGCCGGGACTTCCTACGAGCAGTACTTC. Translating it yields CASSSAGTSYEQYF.

The CDR3 DNA reads as TGTGCCAGCAGTTTGGGTCTTATGTCAGGGGGATGGAATGGCTACACCTTC. Protein product: CASSLGLMSGGWNGYTF. V and J are TRBV12-3 or TRBV12-4 and TRBJ1-2, with TRBD1 identical over 7 bases. The ends lost 3 bases at V and 6 bases at J; junction bases unmatched: 16. The CDR3 has 17 residues.

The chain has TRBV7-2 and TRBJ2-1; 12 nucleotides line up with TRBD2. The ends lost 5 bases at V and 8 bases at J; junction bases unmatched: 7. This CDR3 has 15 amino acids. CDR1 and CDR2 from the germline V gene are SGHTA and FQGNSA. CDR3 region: CASSKLAGGIYEQFF. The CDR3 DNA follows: TGTGCCAGCAGCAAACTAGCGGGAGGTATCTATGAGCAGTTCTTC.

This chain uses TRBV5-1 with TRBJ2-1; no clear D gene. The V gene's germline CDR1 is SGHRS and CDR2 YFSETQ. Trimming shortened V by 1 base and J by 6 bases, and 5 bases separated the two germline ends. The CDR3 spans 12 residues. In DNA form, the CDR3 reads TGCGCCAGCAGCTTGCCCACCAATGAGCAGTTCTTC. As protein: CASSLPTNEQFF.

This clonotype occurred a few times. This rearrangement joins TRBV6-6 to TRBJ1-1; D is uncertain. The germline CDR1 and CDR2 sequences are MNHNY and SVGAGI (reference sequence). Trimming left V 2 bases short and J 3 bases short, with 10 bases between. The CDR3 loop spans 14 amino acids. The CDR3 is CASSYIEADTEAFF. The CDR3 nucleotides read TGTGCCAGCAGTTACATTGAGGCCGACACTGAAGCTTTCTTT.